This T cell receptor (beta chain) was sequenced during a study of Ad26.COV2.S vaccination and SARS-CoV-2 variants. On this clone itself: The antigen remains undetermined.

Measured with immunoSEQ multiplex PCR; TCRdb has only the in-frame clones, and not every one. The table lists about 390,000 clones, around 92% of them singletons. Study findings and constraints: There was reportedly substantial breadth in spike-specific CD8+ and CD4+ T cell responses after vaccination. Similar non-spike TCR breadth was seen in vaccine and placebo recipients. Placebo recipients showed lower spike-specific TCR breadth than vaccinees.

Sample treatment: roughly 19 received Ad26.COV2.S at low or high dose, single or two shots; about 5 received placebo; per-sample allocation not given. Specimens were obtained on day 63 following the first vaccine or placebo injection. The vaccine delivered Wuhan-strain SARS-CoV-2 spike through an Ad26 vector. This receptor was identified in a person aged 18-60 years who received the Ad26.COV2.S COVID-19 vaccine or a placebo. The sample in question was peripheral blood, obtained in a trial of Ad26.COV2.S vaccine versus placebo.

The chain's CDR3 is CASSQDAGTSTDTQYF. In nucleotides, the CDR3 is TGCGCCAGCAGCCAAGATGCTGGGACTAGCACAGATACGCAGTATTTT. The chain recombines TRBV4-1 with TRBJ2-3; TRBD2 might be the D (6 bases). Germline CDR1 MGHRA, CDR2 YSYEKL. V was pared by 0 bases and J by 0 bases, with 10 bases between. This CDR3 region has 16 residues.